This entry is about one TCR beta chain. Its antigen is unknown. PCR was performed using 60 Vbeta and 13 Jbeta primers. Clones were sequenced by immunoSEQ multiplex PCR, and TCRdb holds only the in-frame ones, with some missing. The sample records 100,000 to 150,000 clones, around 80% being singletons. The record originates from a study of cytomegalovirus exposure and HLA in healthy donors. The ends lost 4 bases at V and 4 bases at J; junction bases unmatched: 12. CDR1 SNHLY and CDR2 FYNNEI come from the germline V gene. The CDR3 runs 16 residues. Overall study findings and caveats: DRB1 showed the most TCR associations and HLA-C the fewest in a later analysis, as rates varied by HLA locus.

The chain has TRBV2 and TRBJ1-2, with TRBD1 identical over 7 bases. The specimen sequenced was PBMCs. The receptor was derived from a woman under 30 in good health and CMV-seronegative. The CDR3 protein is CASSATTRQGGYGYTF. The CDR3, as DNA: TGTGCCAGCAGTGCAACGACGAGACAGGGCGGCTATGGCTACACCTTC.